A single sample gave rise to the 18 T cell receptor beta chains below, sequenced in a study of cytomegalovirus exposure and HLA in healthy donors. The protocol was immunoSEQ multiplex PCR, while the TCRdb copy is restricted to in-frame clones and leaves out a portion. The sample has roughly 77,000 clones, 90% to 95% seen once. Source material: PBMCs. Receptors originate from a woman between 18 and 29 years old in good health and CMV-seronegative.

The V and J genes are TRBV18 and TRBJ1-3, with D perhaps TRBD1 (6 bases). Germline V lookup: CDR1 KGHSH, CDR2 LQKENI. The CDR3 totals 15 residues. Trimming cost V 6 bases and J 2 bases, with 14 bases left between them. The chain's CDR3 is CASSFQTGTGNTIYF. The DNA of the CDR3 is TGTGCCAGCTCCTTCCAAACAGGGACTGGAAACACCATATATTTT.

The chain carries TRBV4-1 and TRBJ2-7; 7 nucleotides line up with TRBD1. The CDR3 loop spans 15 amino acids. Germline loops: CDR1 MGHRA, CDR2 YSYEKL. J gave up 1 base and V 1 base, and 4 bases lay outside the gene matches. DNA for the CDR3: TGCGCCAGCAGCCAAGTGAGGGACAGTTCCTACGAGCAGTACTTC. Translation: CASSQVRDSSYEQYF.

V gene TRBV5-1 combines with J gene TRBJ1-1, with 7 bases identical to TRBD1. The CDR3 consists of 15 residues. Germline values: CDR1 SGHRS, CDR2 YFSETQ. Trimming removed 4 bases from V and 1 base from J; junction bases left unmatched: 7. CDR3 in DNA: TGCGCCAGCAGCGCCGCCGGGACAGCGAACACTGAAGCTTTCTTT. Protein sequence: CASSAAGTANTEAFF.

The chain recombines TRBV9 with TRBJ2-7; TRBD1 aligns across 11 bases. Germline V CDR1 and CDR2: SGDLS, YYNGEE. The CDR3 loop spans 16 amino acids. With V trimmed by 5 bases and J by 2 bases, 9 bases remained unmatched. The CDR3 DNA follows: TGTGCCAGCAGTCGCCGGGGGGACAGGGGGACCTACGAGCAGTACTTC. Residues: CASSRRGDRGTYEQYF.

The chain has TRBV6-4 and TRBJ2-3; 11 bases align to TRBD2. V trimming: 4 bases; J trimming: 3 bases; junction bases outside the gene matches: 3. Germline-derived CDR1 and CDR2 are MRHNA and SNTAGT. The CDR3 has 15 residues. DNA for the CDR3: TGTGCCAGCAGTGGAACTAGCGGGAGAACAGATACGCAGTATTTT. Its protein is CASSGTSGRTDTQYF.

The chain combines TRBV7-2 with TRBJ1-1, with a tentative D call TRBD1 (6 bases). CDR1 is SGHTA and CDR2 is FQGNSA in the germline V gene. This CDR3 has 15 residues. V was trimmed by 0 bases and J by 6 bases, leaving 14 bases between them. CDR3 DNA: TGTGCCAGCAGCTTAGCTGGGACACCTTCCGCTGAAGCTTTCTTT. Amino acid sequence: CASSLAGTPSAEAFF.

The chain carries TRBV30 and TRBJ2-7; TRBD1 might be the D (5 bases). The CDR3 runs to 13 residues. Germline CDR1 and CDR2: GTSNPN and SVGIG (reference sequence). V was shortened by 0 bases and J by 2 bases, with 8 bases between the two germline ends. The CDR3 protein is CAWSVGATYEQYF. The CDR3 DNA sequence: TGTGCCTGGAGTGTAGGGGCTACCTACGAGCAGTACTTC.

The V gene is TRBV28, the J gene TRBJ2-7; possibly TRBD2 for D (6 bases). The CDR3 is 14 amino acids. Trimming shortened V by 5 bases and J by 3 bases, and 14 bases separated the two germline ends. Per the germline V gene, CDR1 is MDHEN and CDR2 is SYDVKM. CDR3 amino acids: CASSQNLGGYEQYF. Written as DNA, the CDR3 is TGTGCCAGCAGTCAAAACCTGGGGGGCTACGAGCAGTACTTC.

CDR3 sequence: CASSPGRSGGAAGELFF. Written as DNA, the CDR3 is TGTGCCAGCAGCCCTGGACGTAGCGGGGGGGCTGCCGGGGAGCTGTTTTTT. The V gene is TRBV5-4, the J gene TRBJ2-2; 11 bases match TRBD2. Per the germline V gene, CDR1 is SGHNT and CDR2 is YYREEE (reference sequence). The CDR3 sequence is 17 residues long. After removal of 4 bases from V and 6 bases from J, the junction contained 11 bases not matched to a gene.

The chain joins TRBV7-6 to TRBJ2-7; TRBD2 matches at 8 bases. The V gene's germline CDR1 is SGHVS and CDR2 FNYEAQ. CDR3 length: 16 residues. V was pared by 2 bases and J by 2 bases, with 8 bases of the junction left unmatched. As DNA, the CDR3 is TGTGCCAGCAGCTTACCCCCGGGGGGGCCTACCTACGAGCAGTACTTC. Encoded protein: CASSLPPGGPTYEQYF.

This chain uses TRBV6-1 with TRBJ1-2, with D possibly matching TRBD1 (6 bases). This CDR3 comprises 13 residues. The ends were cut back, 7 bases at V and 2 bases at J, with 11 bases in the middle. In germline, CDR1 is MNHNS, CDR2 SASEGT. The CDR3 DNA is TGTGCCAGCACCCTAACAGGGAACTATGGCTACACCTTC. It encodes CASTLTGNYGYTF.

V gene TRBV23-1 combines with J gene TRBJ1-2; possible D gene TRBD1, 5 bases. TRBV23-1 is placed among ORFs of uncertain function. The CDR3 is 14 amino acids. Trimming stripped 7 bases from V and 4 bases from J, with 16 bases between. CDR3 sequence (DNA): TGCGCCAGCACTCCCTGGACAAGACCCTATGGCTACACCTTC. Protein: CASTPWTRPYGYTF.

This clone was detected a few times. The chain carries TRBV7-9 and TRBJ2-2, with 8 nucleotides matching TRBD2. Germline lookup yields CDR1 SEHNR and CDR2 FQNEAQ (reference sequence). V shed 6 bases, J shed 7 bases, and the junction held 16 bases outside the gene matches. CDR3 length: 17 residues. The DNA of the CDR3 is TGTGCCAGCAGTCCCTGGGAGCCACTAGCGGTTAGCGGGGAGCTGTTTTTT. Amino acid sequence: CASSPWEPLAVSGELFF.

The chain joins TRBV7-8 to TRBJ1-5, with D uncertain. The length of the CDR3 is 15 residues. CDR1 SGHVS and CDR2 FQNEAQ come from the germline V gene. Trimming took 3 bases from V and 2 from J, leaving 11 bases between them. In DNA, the CDR3 is TGTGCCAGCAGCTTTCGATGGGAGGGCAATCAGCCCCAGCATTTT. Protein sequence: CASSFRWEGNQPQHF.

The V and J genes are TRBV4-2 and TRBJ2-1, with TRBD2 identical over 9 bases. The J segment lost 4 bases and the V segment lost 1 base, leaving 5 bases of the junction unmatched. Germline V gives CDR1 LGHNA, CDR2 YNFKEQ. This CDR3 spans 16 amino acids. The CDR3 loop is CASSQASSGSYNEQFF. CDR3 nucleotide sequence: TGTGCCAGCAGCCAAGCGAGTAGCGGGAGTTACAATGAGCAGTTCTTC.

The chain couples TRBV28 to TRBJ1-2; 8 bases are shared with TRBD1. Germline CDR1 reads MDHEN; CDR2 reads SYDVKM. The V gene end was trimmed by 4 bases and the J gene end by 8 bases; junction bases not matched to a gene: 15. The CDR3 length is 16 residues. CDR3 in DNA: TGTGCCAGCAGTTCATCGTTAACAGGGGGTGATGGAGGCTACACCTTC. It specifies CASSSSLTGGDGGYTF.

The chain recombines TRBV5-1 with TRBJ2-7; TRBD2 agrees at 15 bases. CDR1 and CDR2 (germline): SGHRS, YFSETQ. V lost 4 bases, J lost 0 bases, and 8 bases stayed unmatched. The CDR3 has 18 residues. The CDR3 spells CASSPVGTSGGSSYEQYF. The CDR3 region has the DNA TGCGCCAGCAGCCCGGTCGGGACTAGCGGGGGGAGCTCCTACGAGCAGTACTTC.

The chain combines TRBV11-3 with TRBJ2-7; 7 positions match TRBD2. Germline loops: CDR1 SGHNT, CDR2 YENEEA. The V and J ends lost 5 bases and 4 bases, in that order; junction bases with no gene match: 14. The CDR3 runs 16 residues. DNA of the CDR3: TGTGCCAGCAGCCCCCTACTTAGCGGGCCTAAATACGAGCAGTACTTC. This codes for CASSPLLSGPKYEQYF.